Shown below are 11 T cell receptor beta chains from a single sample sequenced in a study of graft-versus-host responses after intestinal transplantation. These receptors' antigens are unknown. Only in-frame clones appear in the TCRdb table, and some are missing; sequencing was by immunoSEQ multiplex PCR. The sample lists under 75,000 clones, 90% occurring once. Sequencing was performed on unstimulated CD8+ T cells sorted from spleen or lymph node cells, taken before transplant. Receptor source: a human donor who was the organ donor for an intestinal transplant.

This chain uses TRBV11-2 with TRBJ1-6; D is unresolved. The CDR3 loop spans 16 amino acids. Germline CDR1 is SGHAT and CDR2 is FQNNGV. V was trimmed by 2 bases and J by 7 bases, leaving 15 bases between them. DNA for the CDR3: TGTGCCAGCAGCTTATTCCGGGAAGCCCAGAATTCACCCCTCCACTTT. It is translated as CASSLFREAQNSPLHF.

The CDR3 DNA sequence: TGTGCCAGCAGCTTCTGGAAGTTCGGCGGGGAACAAGAGACCCAGTACTTC. Protein sequence: CASSFWKFGGEQETQYF. The chain links TRBV11-2 to TRBJ2-5; maybe TRBD2 (6 bases). The CDR3 is made up of 17 amino acids. CDR1 is SGHAT and CDR2 is FQNNGV in the germline V gene. V lost 3 bases and J 2 bases, leaving 19 bases between the germline ends.

The chain uses TRBV5-4 and TRBJ1-2; D perhaps matches TRBD1 (5 bases). In germline, CDR1 is SGHNT, CDR2 YYREEE (reference sequence). This CDR3 contains 18 residues. V was pared by 4 bases and J by 5 bases, with 27 bases between. CDR3 DNA: TGTGCCAGCAGCCGCCAACCCTGGTCCCGGGGGTTCAGGTATGGCTACACCTTC. Translating it yields CASSRQPWSRGFRYGYTF.

The chain recombines TRBV18 with TRBJ1-5; 10 bases align to TRBD1. V lost 1 base and J lost 7; bases outside the gene matches: 7. There are 16 residues in the CDR3. Germline CDR1 reads KGHSH; CDR2 reads LQKENI. CDR3 region: CASSPQRRTGGQPQHF. CDR3 nucleotides: TGTGCCAGCTCACCACAGAGGCGGACAGGGGGACAGCCCCAGCATTTT.

This clone was seen a handful of times. The chain carries TRBV4-1 and TRBJ1-1; D is perhaps TRBD1 (6 bases). Germline CDR1 reads MGHRA; CDR2 reads YSYEKL. The CDR3 is 15 residues long. V was shortened by 3 bases and J by 7 bases, with 18 bases between the two germline ends. CDR3 bases: TGCGCCAGCAGCCACCAACCAGGGGTTCTGGGTGAAGCTTTCTTT. This sequence encodes CASSHQPGVLGEAFF.

The chain is built from TRBV29-1 and TRBJ2-2, with TRBD1 as a possible D gene (6 bases). V was clipped by 4 bases and J by 1 base, with 13 bases between them. Germline values: CDR1 SQVTM, CDR2 ANQGSEA. The CDR3 covers 15 residues. The CDR3 DNA is TGCAGCGTTGTCAGGGGCAGCGGGAACACCGGGGAGCTGTTTTTT. It codes for CSVVRGSGNTGELFF.

This clone showed up just once. This chain links TRBV6-1 with TRBJ2-7, with D possibly matching TRBD2 (6 bases). V dropped 4 bases and J dropped 3 bases, with 19 bases sitting between them. This CDR3 has 16 amino acids. Germline CDR1 reads MNHNS; CDR2 reads SASEGT. The CDR3, as DNA: TGTGCCAGCAGTGCGTGGGACTCTCTGCCGAACTACGAGCAGTACGTC. Encoded protein: CASSAWDSLPNYEQYV.

The chain combines TRBV7-6 with TRBJ1-3; 7 bases match TRBD1. This CDR3 is 16 amino acids long. J gave up 4 bases and V 1 base, and 7 bases lay outside the gene matches. The germline V gene encodes CDR1 SGHVS and CDR2 FNYEAQ. CDR3 coding DNA: TGTGCCAGCAGCTTAGAGGAGGGGGCAGGGGGAAACACCATATATTTT. The encoded protein is CASSLEEGAGGNTIYF.

The chain joins TRBV5-1 to TRBJ2-1; 9 nucleotides align to TRBD1. Germline CDR1 and CDR2: SGHRS and YFSETQ. V was clipped by 1 base and J by 9 bases; unmatched bases: 11. This CDR3 is built from 16 residues. CDR3 amino acids: CASSLRSGQGYGEQFF. CDR3 in DNA: TGCGCCAGCAGCTTGAGAAGCGGACAGGGGTATGGTGAGCAGTTCTTC.

The J gene is TRBJ2-7, the V gene TRBV4-1, with 13 bases fitting TRBD2. CDR1 is MGHRA, CDR2 YSYEKL, per germline. The CDR3 is made up of 15 amino acids. The V and J ends lost 4 bases and 2 bases, in that order; junction bases with no gene match: 2. CDR3 nucleotides: TGCGCCAGCAGCCCGGGACTAGCGGGACCCTACGAGCAGTACGTC. This translates into CASSPGLAGPYEQYV.

This CDR3 reads CASSLGRGASNQPQHF. CDR3 DNA sequence: TGTGCCAGCAGCTTAGGCCGGGGGGCTAGCAATCAGCCCCAGCATTTT. The chain uses TRBV13 and TRBJ1-5; possibly TRBD1 for D (6 bases). V was shortened by 0 bases and J by 0 bases, with 9 bases between the two germline ends. The CDR3 sequence is 16 residues long. In germline, CDR1 is PRHDT, CDR2 FYEKMQ (reference sequence). Complete variable domain (other parts from reference TRBV13 and TRBJ1-5): AAGVIQSPRHLIKEKRETATLKCYPIPRHDTVYWYQQGPGQDPQFLISFYEKMQSDKGSIPDRFSAQQFSDYHSELNMSSLELGDSALYFCASSLGRGASNQPQHFGDGTRLSIL.